The clone carrying this T cell receptor (beta chain) has ten or more counts. The antigen is undetermined. The time point here: newly diagnosed GD, antithyroid drugs for less than 3 months. Isolated PBMC RNA provided the starting material for the TCR library. This entry belongs to a study of regulatory T cells in long-lasting Graves disease. Study results and caveats: Limited sample numbers may have lowered accuracy. Not thyroid tissue but only peripheral blood was studied. When disease was persistent, TRBV28, TRBJ1-2 and TRBJ2-5 were the favored segments. Persistent Graves' cases showed lower TCR diversity than newly diagnosed cases.

V lost 5 bases to trimming and J lost 4 bases, with 14 bases between them. This CDR3 has 15 residues. CDR1 and CDR2 from the germline V gene are MNHNS and SASEGT. The authors built TCR beta libraries using iRepertoire HTBI primers and Arm-PCR of CDR3 regions. MiXCR, run by TCRdb on the multiplex PCR reads, gives a single entry per CDR3 protein. Among 250,000 or so distinct CDR3 sequences listed, 20% to 25% were seen once. The sample consisted of peripheral blood mononuclear cells (PBMCs), taken at new diagnosis, from a patient treated with antithyroid drugs. The sequence came from a female donor with Graves disease. This chain connects TRBV6-1 to TRBJ2-2; weak D call: TRBD1 (6 bases). CDR3 DNA: TGTGCCAGCAGTCGCACAGGACAGCCCACCGGGGAGCTGTTTTTT. Translation: CASSRTGQPTGELFF.